This TCR beta chain was captured in a study of patients and donors after allogeneic stem cell transplantation (dated by TCRdb to between 2020 and 2021). Notes on this clonotype: What this receptor recognizes is not known. Base qualities are missing; no much larger clone stands one base away.

The library was obtained by RT-PCR. The run used a NextSeq 550. In TCRdb, the public reads were trimmed at Q25 with fastp and aligned with MiXCR, with productive beta chains retained. Rows with one shared CDR3 protein collapse into an entry with the most common genes and DNA. Within this sample are roughly 190,000 distinct CDR3 sequences, with 35% to 50% of them counted one time only. The top ten clonotypes cover approximately 30% of the sample. Reading the germline V gene gives CDR1 SQVTM and CDR2 ANQGSEA. V is cut back by 4 bases and J by 0 bases, with 7 bases in the junction unmatched. The CDR3, cysteine through phenylalanine, is 16 amino acids long. The read is trimmed to its CDR3 DNA, 48 bases read in frame from base 1.

Sequenced input: blood, either unsorted or a sorted T cell fraction (not recorded which). The clonotype was recovered from a human donor who was either an allogeneic HSCT recipient or a stem cell or donor lymphocyte infusion donor (not recorded which). It is not recorded whose cells these are; they may come from a transplant donor. The chain links TRBV29-1 with TRBJ2-7; 12 bases in the middle match TRBD2. The CDR3 region reads CSVGGLAGRSSYEQYF. The nucleotide sequence is TGCAGCGTTGGGGGACTAGCGGGCCGTAGCTCCTACGAGCAGTACTTC.